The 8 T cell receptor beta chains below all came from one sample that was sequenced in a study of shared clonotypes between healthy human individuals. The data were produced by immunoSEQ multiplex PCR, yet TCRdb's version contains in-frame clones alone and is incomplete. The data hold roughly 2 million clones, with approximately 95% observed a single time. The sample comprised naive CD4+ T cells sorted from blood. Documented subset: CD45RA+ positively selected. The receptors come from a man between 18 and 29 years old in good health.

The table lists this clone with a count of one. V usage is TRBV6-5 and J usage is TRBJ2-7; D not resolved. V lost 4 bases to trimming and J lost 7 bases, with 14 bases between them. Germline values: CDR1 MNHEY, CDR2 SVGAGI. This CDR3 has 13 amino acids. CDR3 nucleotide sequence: TGTGCCAGCAGTTCTGGCGGATCTACGGAGCAGTACTTC. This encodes CASSSGGSTEQYF.

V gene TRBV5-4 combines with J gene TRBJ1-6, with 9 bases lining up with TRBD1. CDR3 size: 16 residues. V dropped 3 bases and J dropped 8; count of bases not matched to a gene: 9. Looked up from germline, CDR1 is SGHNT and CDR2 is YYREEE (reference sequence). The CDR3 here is CASSSAGTGIDSPLHF. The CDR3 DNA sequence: TGTGCCAGCAGCTCCGCCGGGACAGGGATAGATTCACCCCTCCACTTT. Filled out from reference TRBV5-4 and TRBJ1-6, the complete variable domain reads ETGVTQSPTHLIKTRGQQVTLRCSSQSGHNTVSWYQQALGQGPQFIFQYYREEENGRGNFPPRFSGLQFPNYSSELNVNALELDDSALYLCASSSAGTGIDSPLHFGNGTRLTVT.

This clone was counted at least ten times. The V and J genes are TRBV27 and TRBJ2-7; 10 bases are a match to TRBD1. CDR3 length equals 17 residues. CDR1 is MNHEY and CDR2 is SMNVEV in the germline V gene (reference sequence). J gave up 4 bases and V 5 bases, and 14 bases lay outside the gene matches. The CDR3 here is CASSILPGQGSRYEQYF. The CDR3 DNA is TGTGCCAGCAGTATACTACCGGGACAGGGGTCTAGGTACGAGCAGTACTTC.

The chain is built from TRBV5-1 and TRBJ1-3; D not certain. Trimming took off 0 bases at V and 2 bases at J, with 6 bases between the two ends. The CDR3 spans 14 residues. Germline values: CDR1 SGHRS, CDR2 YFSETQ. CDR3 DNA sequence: TGCGCCAGCAGCTTGGGTGCTACTGGAAACACCATATATTTT. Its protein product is CASSLGATGNTIYF.

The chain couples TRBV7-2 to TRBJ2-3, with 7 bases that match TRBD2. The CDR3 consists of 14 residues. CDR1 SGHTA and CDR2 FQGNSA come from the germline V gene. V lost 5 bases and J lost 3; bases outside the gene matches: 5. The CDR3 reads CASSQAGSTDTQYF. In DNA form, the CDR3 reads TGTGCCAGCAGCCAAGCGGGATCAACAGATACGCAGTATTTT.

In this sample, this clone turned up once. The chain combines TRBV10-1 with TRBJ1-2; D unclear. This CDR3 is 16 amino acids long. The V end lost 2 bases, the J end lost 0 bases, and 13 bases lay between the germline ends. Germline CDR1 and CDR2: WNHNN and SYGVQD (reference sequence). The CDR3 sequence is CASSEPPRFSNYGYTF. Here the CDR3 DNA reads TGCGCCAGCAGTGAGCCCCCCCGATTCTCTAACTATGGCTACACCTTC.

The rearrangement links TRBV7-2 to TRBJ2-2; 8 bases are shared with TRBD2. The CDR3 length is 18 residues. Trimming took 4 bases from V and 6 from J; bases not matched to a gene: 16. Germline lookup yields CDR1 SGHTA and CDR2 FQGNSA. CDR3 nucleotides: TGTGCCAGCAGCTCCTTACACGAAAGCGGGAGTCGGGCCGGGGAGCTGTTTTTT. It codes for CASSSLHESGSRAGELFF. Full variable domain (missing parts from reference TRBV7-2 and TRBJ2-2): GAGVSQSPSNKVTEKGKDVELRCDPISGHTALYWYRQSLGQGLEFLIYFQGNSAPDKSGLPSDRFSAERTGGSVSTLTIQRTQQEDSAVYLCASSSLHESGSRAGELFFGEGSRLTVL.

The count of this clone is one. The CDR3: CASSLTGAGIYEQYF. The CDR3 nucleotides are TGTGCCAGCAGCTTGACGGGGGCAGGGATCTACGAGCAGTACTTC. The chain uses TRBV5-4 and TRBJ2-7, with D perhaps matching TRBD1 or TRBD2 (6 bases each). In germline, CDR1 is SGHNT, CDR2 YYREEE (reference sequence). Trimming pared 1 base from V and 3 bases from J, leaving 14 bases between. The CDR3 sequence is 15 residues long. Full variable domain (rest looked up from reference TRBV5-4 and TRBJ2-7): ETGVTQSPTHLIKTRGQQVTLRCSSQSGHNTVSWYQQALGQGPQFIFQYYREEENGRGNFPPRFSGLQFPNYSSELNVNALELDDSALYLCASSLTGAGIYEQYFGPGTRLTVT.